These T cell receptor beta chains were read from a single sample in a study of blood T cell repertoires in COVID-19. Clones were sequenced by immunoSEQ multiplex PCR, and TCRdb holds only the in-frame ones, with some missing. The sample yields fewer than 250,000 clones, around four fifths seen once. Sequences were obtained from PBMCs or T cells enriched from blood (not recorded which). The receptors shown here come from a woman aged 45-65 years who had been exposed to COVID-19. Both conserved end residues are part of each CDR3. The D gene is left open where the match is weak. Rows may omit the clone size; those that give it use once, few, many or a size class.

D	size	V	J	DNA	CDR3
TRBD1	NA	TRBV5-4	TRBJ2-1	TGTGCCAGCAGCCTACGACAGGGGGCCTACAATGAGCAGTTCTTC	CASSLRQGAYNEQFF
TRBD1	NA	TRBV7-2	TRBJ1-2	TGTGCCAGCGCAGCCCGGGACAGCCATGGCTACACCTTC	CASAARDSHGYTF
TRBD1	few	TRBV27	TRBJ2-1	TGTGCCAGCAGTCCAGACAGGGCCTACAATGAGCAGTTCTTC	CASSPDRAYNEQFF
NA	NA	TRBV21-1	TRBJ2-3	TGTGCCAGCAGCCCTCCCCCAAGGAGTTCCAGGGGCACAGATACGCAGTATTTT	CASSPPPRSSRGTDTQYF
TRBD1	NA	TRBV7-2	TRBJ1-2	TGTGCCAGCAGCTTCCCCGGACAGGGGCAAGGCTACACCTTC	CASSFPGQGQGYTF
NA	NA	TRBV9	TRBJ1-1	TGTGCCAGCAGCGTTCATACAAGTAACACTGAAGCTTTCTTT	CASSVHTSNTEAFF
NA	NA	TRBV11-1	TRBJ1-1	TGTGCCAGCAGCTTATACGGGGAAGGAGAAGCTTTCTTT	CASSLYGEGEAFF
NA	NA	TRBV5-1	TRBJ2-3	TGCGCCAGCAGACCCAACCGGGCCCCAGGGACAGATACGCAGTATTTT	CASRPNRAPGTDTQYF
NA	NA	TRBV15	TRBJ1-5	TGTGCCACCAGCAGACGCCGGGGGATATATAGCAATCAGCCCCAGCATTTT	CATSRRRGIYSNQPQHF
NA	NA	TRBV5-1	TRBJ1-6	TGCGCCAGCAGGAGGGATTCACCCCTCCACTTT	CASRRDSPLHF
NA	NA	TRBV12-3/TRBV12-4	TRBJ1-1	TGTGCCAGCAGTTTGCGGGAAGGCACTGAAGCTTTCTTT	CASSLREGTEAFF
NA	NA	TRBV5-1	TRBJ2-2	TGCGCCAGCAGCTTAGATAGAGACGGGGAGCTGTTTTTT	CASSLDRDGELFF
NA	NA	TRBV6-4	TRBJ2-2	TGTGCCAGCAGAATCCTGTCCGGGGAGCTGTTTTTT	CASRILSGELFF
NA	NA	TRBV5-1	TRBJ1-1	TGCGCCAGCAGCTTGGAAGCGGGGGGCGGGAGTGGAGCTTTCTTT	CASSLEAGGGSGAFF
NA	NA	TRBV19	TRBJ2-7	TGTGCCAGTAGTATAGTTGGCAGGGGTTCCTACGAGCAGTACTTC	CASSIVGRGSYEQYF
NA	NA	TRBV20-1	TRBJ2-7	TGCAGTGCTAGAGACGCCTACGAGCAGTACTTC	CSARDAYEQYF
TRBD1	once	TRBV11-2	TRBJ2-5	TGTGCCAGCAGCTTAGAGGGCAGGGGGCTAGAGACCCAGTACTTC	CASSLEGRGLETQYF
TRBD2	NA	TRBV18	TRBJ2-1	TGTGCCAGCTCACCCGGGACTAGCGGGGGCAATGAGCAGTTCTTC	CASSPGTSGGNEQFF
NA	NA	TRBV5-5	TRBJ1-1	TGTGCCAGCAGCTTCCCCTCTCGGTCTCCTGAAGCTTTCTTT	CASSFPSRSPEAFF
NA	NA	TRBV4-2	TRBJ1-2	TGTGCCAGCAGCCGATCCGGGGGGCGGGATGGCTACACCTTC	CASSRSGGRDGYTF
NA	NA	TRBV7-8	TRBJ1-1	TGTGCCAGCAGCTTAGGACAGCACACTGAAGCTTTCTTT	CASSLGQHTEAFF
NA	NA	TRBV2	TRBJ1-2	TGTGCCAGCAGTTCGGGGGTGCGCTATGGCTACACCTTC	CASSSGVRYGYTF
TRBD1	NA	TRBV29-1	TRBJ2-7	TGCAGCGTCCGACAGGGGCTGACCTACGAGCAGTACTTC	CSVRQGLTYEQYF
NA	NA	TRBV10-3	TRBJ2-7	TGTGCCATCGTGGCGGGGCTGGGGAGCTACGAGCAGTACTTC	CAIVAGLGSYEQYF
TRBD2	NA	TRBV9	TRBJ2-1	TGTGCCAGCAGCCTCATAGCGGGGGGAGGGCAGTTCTTC	CASSLIAGGGQFF
TRBD1	NA	TRBV25-1	TRBJ2-4	TGTGCCAGCAGTGCCCGACAGGGAGTGAACATTCAGTACTTC	CASSARQGVNIQYF